This is a list of T cell receptor beta chains from one sample in a study of post-analysis software for immune sequencing data. TCRdb reanalysed the PCR reads using MiXCR and keeps one entry per CDR3 protein. The data show approximately 730,000 distinct CDR3 sequences, about 43% seen once. Sequenced material: blood. The source is a girl aged 10-17 years with multiple sclerosis. Both conserved end residues are part of each CDR3. A D gene is named only where the DNA matches it firmly. Where a row states a size, it is once, few, many or the class of an expanded clone; other rows omit it.

J gene: TRBJ2-1
clone size: -
V gene: TRBV27
D gene: TRBD2
CDR3 DNA: TGTGCCAGCAGCCACGGACTAGCGGGATCGAATGAGCAGTTCTTC
CDR3 protein: CASSHGLAGSNEQFF

J gene: TRBJ2-7
clone size: few
V gene: TRBV2
D gene: -
CDR3 DNA: TGTGCCAGCACAGGGGCCCCCTACGAGCAGTACTTC
CDR3 protein: CASTGAPYEQYF

J gene: TRBJ2-1
clone size: -
V gene: TRBV12-3/TRBV12-4
D gene: TRBD2
CDR3 DNA: TGTGCCAGCAGTCCTAGCGGGACCCCGAATGAGCAGTTCTTC
CDR3 protein: CASSPSGTPNEQFF

J gene: TRBJ2-7
clone size: -
V gene: TRBV3-1
D gene: TRBD1
CDR3 DNA: TGTGCCAGCAGCCGGACAGGTCAAGTCGAGCAGTACTTC
CDR3 protein: CASSRTGQVEQYF

J gene: TRBJ2-5
clone size: -
V gene: TRBV27
D gene: -
CDR3 DNA: TGTGCCAGCGAACGGGGAATGGGATACAATGAGCAGTACTTC
CDR3 protein: CASERGMGYNEQYF

J gene: TRBJ2-1
clone size: -
V gene: TRBV7-9
D gene: TRBD2
CDR3 DNA: TGTGCCAGCAGCGTTATGCACATAGCGGGAGTATATGAGCAGTTCTTC
CDR3 protein: CASSVMHIAGVYEQFF

J gene: TRBJ2-7
clone size: -
V gene: TRBV7-8
D gene: -
CDR3 DNA: TGTGCCAGCAGCGACGGACGACCCGAGCAGTACTTC
CDR3 protein: CASSDGRPEQYF

J gene: TRBJ2-7
clone size: -
V gene: TRBV20-1
D gene: TRBD1
CDR3 DNA: TGCAGTGCTAGACATACCAGGGGGTACGAGCAGTACTTC
CDR3 protein: CSARHTRGYEQYF

J gene: TRBJ1-1
clone size: once
V gene: TRBV4-3
D gene: -
CDR3 DNA: TGCGCCAGCAGCCAAGATGGGGGACCGAACACTGAAGCTTTCTTT
CDR3 protein: CASSQDGGPNTEAFF

J gene: TRBJ2-1
clone size: -
V gene: TRBV20-1
D gene: TRBD2
CDR3 DNA: TGCAGTGCTAGTTCCTCCGGGACTAGTAACGTCGATGAGCAGTTCTTC
CDR3 protein: CSASSSGTSNVDEQFF

J gene: TRBJ2-1
clone size: few
V gene: TRBV24-1
D gene: -
CDR3 DNA: TGTGCAACCGGTGCAGGCGGGATGGAGTTCTTC
CDR3 protein: CATGAGGMEFF

J gene: TRBJ2-6
clone size: -
V gene: TRBV5-1
D gene: -
CDR3 DNA: TGCGCCAGCAGCCCTACCGCATTGACAGGAAGGGGCTCTGGGGCCAACGTCCTGACTTTC
CDR3 protein: CASSPTALTGRGSGANVLTF

J gene: TRBJ2-5
clone size: -
V gene: TRBV7-9
D gene: -
CDR3 DNA: TGTGCCAGCAGCTTAGCGGAGGGACAGCACCAAGAGACCCAGTACTTC
CDR3 protein: CASSLAEGQHQETQYF

J gene: TRBJ1-6
clone size: -
V gene: TRBV5-5
D gene: -
CDR3 DNA: TGTGCCAGCAGCTTGGGAGGCCCCCAGGGAGGTTCACCCCTCCACTTT
CDR3 protein: CASSLGGPQGGSPLHF

J gene: TRBJ1-2
clone size: few
V gene: TRBV7-9
D gene: -
CDR3 DNA: TGTGCCAGCAGCGGGCTGTACGAGCGGGGAAAAGAGGGCTACACCTTC
CDR3 protein: CASSGLYERGKEGYTF

J gene: TRBJ2-3
clone size: -
V gene: TRBV24-1
D gene: -
CDR3 DNA: TGTGCCACCAGTGATTCGCAGAGGGATACGCAGTATTTT
CDR3 protein: CATSDSQRDTQYF

J gene: TRBJ1-1
clone size: -
V gene: TRBV5-6
D gene: TRBD1
CDR3 DNA: TGTGCCAGCAGGTCGACAGGGCGTCGCACTGAAGCTTTCTTT
CDR3 protein: CASRSTGRRTEAFF

J gene: TRBJ2-6
clone size: -
V gene: TRBV7-9
D gene: TRBD1
CDR3 DNA: TGTGCCAGCAGCTTAGGGACAGGGGGAGGTCCTGGGGCCAACGTCCTGACTTTC
CDR3 protein: CASSLGTGGGPGANVLTF

J gene: TRBJ2-6
clone size: -
V gene: TRBV6-1
D gene: -
CDR3 DNA: TGTGCCAGCAGCCACCACCGGGACCGAAGCTCTGGGGCCAACGTCCTGACTTTC
CDR3 protein: CASSHHRDRSSGANVLTF

J gene: TRBJ1-1
clone size: -
V gene: TRBV9
D gene: -
CDR3 DNA: TGTGCCAGCAGCGTAGAGTCCCAGGCCACTGAAGCTTTCTTT
CDR3 protein: CASSVESQATEAFF

J gene: TRBJ2-4
clone size: -
V gene: TRBV6-2/TRBV6-3
D gene: TRBD1
CDR3 DNA: TGTGCCAGCAGTTTCTCCGGGACAGGGGTGTCCAAAAACATTCAGTACTTC
CDR3 protein: CASSFSGTGVSKNIQYF

J gene: TRBJ1-1
clone size: -
V gene: TRBV7-9
D gene: -
CDR3 DNA: TGTGCCAGCAGCTTCGCCGACAATGGGGCTTTCTTT
CDR3 protein: CASSFADNGAFF